This passage covers 8 T cell receptor beta chains from one sample sequenced in a study of blood T cells in healthy people across ages. Then a second PCR, running about 7 to 11 cycles, was carried out with a sample-barcoded 5' primer and a J-beta primer mix. TCRdb redid the calling of the 5' RACE reads with MiXCR, one entry per CDR3 protein. The sample yields over 1,300,000 distinct CDR3 sequences, around 59% seen once. The sequenced material came from blood. These TCRs come from a man aged 18 to 29 in good health.

The V call is TRBV4-3, the J call TRBJ2-5; D is unresolved. The DNA end is more similar to TRBJ2-7, so the J call may be wrong. The CDR3 is 14 amino acids. CDR1 and CDR2 from the germline V gene are LGHNA and YSLEER. This CDR3 is CASSQDFSSYEQYF. Written as DNA, the CDR3 is TGCGCCAGCAGCCAAGATTTTAGCAGTTACGAGCAGTACTTC.

This clonotype was counted ten times or more. The chain couples TRBV20-1 to TRBJ2-3; D tentatively reads TRBD1 or TRBD2 (5 bases each). In germline, CDR1 is DFQATT, CDR2 SNEGSKA (reference sequence). V lost 1 base and J 0 bases, leaving 14 bases between the germline ends. The CDR3 has 16 residues. CDR3 sequence: CSARGGSFPSTDTQYF. For the CDR3, the DNA is TGCAGTGCTAGAGGGGGGAGTTTTCCTAGCACAGATACGCAGTATTTT.

The chain uses TRBV4-1 and TRBJ2-5; 7 nucleotides match TRBD2. The CDR3 length is 14 residues. Trimming at V came to 0 bases and at J to 2 bases, leaving 0 bases not matched to a gene. CDR1 MGHRA and CDR2 YSYEKL come from the germline V gene. In DNA form, the CDR3 reads TGCGCCAGCAGCCAAGAGCGGGGGCAAGAGACCCAGTACTTC. Amino acid sequence: CASSQERGQETQYF.

DNA for the CDR3: TGTGCCAGCAGCCAATTGGACAGGGTGAACTATGGCTACACCTTC. It translates to CASSQLDRVNYGYTF. The chain couples TRBV4-2 to TRBJ1-2; 8 bases map to TRBD1. CDR3 size: 15 residues. CDR1 is LGHNA, CDR2 YNFKEQ, per germline. The V and J ends lost 2 bases and 2 bases, in that order; junction bases with no gene match: 4.

This chain connects TRBV6-1 to TRBJ2-1; 15 positions agree with TRBD2. The germline gives CDR1 MNHNS, CDR2 SASEGT. This CDR3 region has 17 residues. V lost 6 bases to trimming and J lost 1 base; unmatched junction nucleotides: 4. The CDR3 bases are TGTGCCAGCAGGGGGACTAGCGGGAGGCGGTCCTACAATGAGCAGTTCTTC. Its protein product is CASRGTSGRRSYNEQFF.

This clonotype turned up a few times. The J gene is TRBJ2-7, the V gene TRBV5-8; no definite D call. Germline CDR1 reads SGHTS; CDR2 reads YDEGEE. V was trimmed by 0 bases and J by 10 bases, leaving 8 bases between them. This CDR3 comprises 11 residues. CDR3 loop: CASSLGADQYF. In nucleotides, the CDR3 is TGTGCCAGCAGCTTGGGGGCAGACCAGTACTTC.

In this sample, this clonotype turned up a few times. One junction end does not reproduce the germline sequence, and a read error may be involved. The chain joins TRBV6-6 to TRBJ2-4, with unresolved D. Matching the DNA end better, TRBJ2-7 makes the J call doubtful. Germline loops: CDR1 MNHNY, CDR2 SVGAGI (reference sequence). The CDR3 extends over 12 amino acids. CDR3 nucleotides: TGTGCCAACAGTTACTCTAAATACGAGCAGTACTTC. This gives the protein CANSYSKYEQYF.

The chain carries TRBV27 and TRBJ1-6; D unresolved. V lost 0 bases to trimming and J lost 7 bases, with 13 bases between them. This CDR3 has 16 residues. Germline V gene sequence: CDR1 MNHEY, CDR2 SMNVEV (reference sequence). CDR3 DNA: TGTGCCAGCAGTTTATCGAGTCGAGGTATCAATTCACCCCTCCACTTT. Protein product: CASSLSSRGINSPLHF.